This T cell receptor beta chain was retrieved from a study of T cells in localized non-small cell lung cancer. This CDR3 is 13 amino acids long. Germline V gene lookup returns CDR1 LNHNV and CDR2 YYDKDF (reference sequence). Between the trimmed V and J ends, which lost 6 bases and 7 bases, there was a span of 13 bases. The protocol was immunoSEQ multiplex PCR, while the TCRdb copy is restricted to in-frame clones and leaves out a portion. The sample carries roughly 77,000 clones, 88% recorded once. General study findings and limits: The study sequenced only one region of the tumor. As a result, intratumor heterogeneity could not be excluded and remains possible. Tumor trailed uninvolved adjacent lung in T cell clonality, which peaked there. Across samples, adjacent lung featured a median roughly 60 of the top 100 tumor clones. Density of T cells in blood, when higher, went with longer overall survival.

Regarding this clone: As yet, its antigen is unknown.

The sequence was collected from a woman aged 35-70 years with stage I squamous cell lung carcinoma. The chain is built from TRBV15 and TRBJ1-3, with D possibly matching TRBD1 (6 bases). This specimen consisted of peripheral blood, obtained before any cancer treatment. The CDR3 DNA reads TGTGCCACCAGATCGGGACATCTTAACACCATATATTTT. The encoded protein is CATRSGHLNTIYF.